This T cell receptor (beta chain) was found in a study of blood T cell repertoires in COVID-19. Study as a whole: Sites in the United States, Italy and Spain provided acute and convalescent COVID-19 samples. From T cells, B-cell-depleted T cells, or PBMCs came the material, which was cDNA or gDNA.

Study processing details: From reference gene primer amplification, estimates of nucleated cell counts were derived. The repertoire was sequenced with immunoSEQ multiplex PCR; TCRdb's copy has only in-frame clones and lacks some. D and trimming were read from the DNA, whereas the V and J calls and clone size are those reported in that table. This table has 95,000 to 100,000 clones, approximately 92% appearing once. V dropped 4 bases and J dropped 6; count of bases not matched to a gene: 8. The V gene's germline CDR1 is SGHRS and CDR2 YFSETQ. The CDR3 runs to 15 residues. The sequence derives from a man aged 45-65 years with active COVID-19. The specimen sequenced was peripheral blood. V is TRBV5-1 and J is TRBJ2-1, with 9 bases aligning to TRBD1. The CDR3 loop reads CASSQGQGLFNEQFF. CDR3 DNA sequence: TGCGCCAGCAGCCAGGGACAGGGCCTATTCAATGAGCAGTTCTTC. The whole variable domain, remainder taken from reference TRBV5-1 and TRBJ2-1, is KAGVTQTPRYLIKTRGQQVTLSCSPISGHRSVSWYQQTPGQGLQFLFEYFSETQRNKGNFPGRFSGRQFSNSRSEMNVSTLELGDSALYLCASSQGQGLFNEQFFGPGTRLTVL.